This T cell receptor beta chain was profiled in a study of response to subunit inactivated influenza vaccine. TCRdb ran MiXCR on the RT-PCR reads and lists one entry per CDR3 protein. The data show 180,000 or so distinct CDR3 sequences, 9.5% to 15% seen once. This clonotype was seen only a few times. CDR1 is LGHNA, CDR2 YSLEER, per germline. The CDR3 extends over 16 amino acids. The junction had 7 bases not matched to a gene; V was cut back by 0 bases and J by 5 bases. This same sample was also taken into another study, of T cells expressing NK-cell markers. That report adds: Production of TCR beta cDNA relied on 5'RACE template switching with UMIs.

This sequence was found in a man in his forties or fifties who received an inactivated influenza vaccine. This material consisted of CD8+ T cells sorted from PBMCs, taken less than 13 days after vaccination. V is TRBV4-3 and J is TRBJ2-3, with 8 bases fitting TRBD2. In DNA form, the CDR3 reads TGCGCCAGCAGCCAAGATACCGGGAGGGCCGGAGATACGCAGTATTTT. Amino acid sequence: CASSQDTGRAGDTQYF.